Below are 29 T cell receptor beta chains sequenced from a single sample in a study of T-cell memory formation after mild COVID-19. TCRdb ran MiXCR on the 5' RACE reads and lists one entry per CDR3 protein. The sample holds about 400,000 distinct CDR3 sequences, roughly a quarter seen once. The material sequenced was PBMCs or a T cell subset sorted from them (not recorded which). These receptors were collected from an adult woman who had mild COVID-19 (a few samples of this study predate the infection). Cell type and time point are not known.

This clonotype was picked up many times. Written as DNA, the CDR3 is TGTGCCAGCGCCGGGGGGCGGGGGACTCAAGAGACCCAGTACTTC. Protein sequence: CASAGGRGTQETQYF. This chain connects TRBV7-3 to TRBJ2-5; D is possibly TRBD2 (7 bases). Germline V gene lookup returns CDR1 SGHTA and CDR2 FQGTGA. The length of the CDR3 is 15 residues. V lost 8 bases, J lost 2 bases, and 18 bases lay in between. The variable domain in full, completed from reference TRBV7-3 and TRBJ2-5, reads GAGVSQTPSNKVTEKGKYVELRCDPISGHTALYWYRQSLGQGPEFLIYFQGTGAADDSGLPNDRFFAVRPEGSVSTLKIQRTERGDSAVYLCASAGGRGTQETQYFGPGTRLLVL.

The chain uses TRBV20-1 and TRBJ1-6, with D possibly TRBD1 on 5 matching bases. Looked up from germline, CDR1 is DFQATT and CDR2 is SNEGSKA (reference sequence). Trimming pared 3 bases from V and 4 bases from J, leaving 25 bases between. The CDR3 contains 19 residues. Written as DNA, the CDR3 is TGCAGTGCTAGCTCCTACGTGGTATCGGGGACCCTATATAATTCACCCCTCCACTTT. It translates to CSASSYVVSGTLYNSPLHF.

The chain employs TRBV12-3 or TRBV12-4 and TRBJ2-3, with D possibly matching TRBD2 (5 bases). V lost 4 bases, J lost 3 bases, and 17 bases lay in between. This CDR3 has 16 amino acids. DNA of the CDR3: TGTGCCAGCAGTTCAGGACTTACTTTTTGGACAGATACGCAGTATTTT. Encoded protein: CASSSGLTFWTDTQYF.

CDR3 amino acids: CASSSGGGRGPYEQYF. For the CDR3, the DNA is TGTGCCAGCAGCAGCGGCGGGGGGCGGGGGCCCTACGAGCAGTACTTC. The rearrangement uses TRBV7-9 and TRBJ2-7; 8 positions match TRBD2. The CDR3 is made up of 16 amino acids. Germline loops: CDR1 SEHNR, CDR2 FQNEAQ (reference sequence). The trim removed 5 bases at V and 2 bases at J, leaving 11 bases unmatched.

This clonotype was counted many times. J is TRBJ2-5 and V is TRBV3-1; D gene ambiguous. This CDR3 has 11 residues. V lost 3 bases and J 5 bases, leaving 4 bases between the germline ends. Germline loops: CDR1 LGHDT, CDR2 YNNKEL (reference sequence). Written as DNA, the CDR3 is TGTGCCAGCAGCCAGGTGGAGACCCAGTACTTC. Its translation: CASSQVETQYF.

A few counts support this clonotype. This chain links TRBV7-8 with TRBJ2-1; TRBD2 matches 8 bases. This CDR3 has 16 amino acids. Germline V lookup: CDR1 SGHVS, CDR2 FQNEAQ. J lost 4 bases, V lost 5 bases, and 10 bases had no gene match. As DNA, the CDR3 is TGTGCCAGCAGCCCCATTGGCGGGGGGACTTACAATGAGCAGTTCTTC. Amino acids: CASSPIGGGTYNEQFF.

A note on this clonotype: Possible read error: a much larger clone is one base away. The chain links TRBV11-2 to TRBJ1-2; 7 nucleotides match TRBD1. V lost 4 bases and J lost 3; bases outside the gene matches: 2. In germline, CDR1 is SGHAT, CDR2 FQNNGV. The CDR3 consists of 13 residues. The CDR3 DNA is TGTGCCAGCAGCTCGACAGGGTACTATGGCTACACCTTC. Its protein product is CASSSTGYYGYTF.

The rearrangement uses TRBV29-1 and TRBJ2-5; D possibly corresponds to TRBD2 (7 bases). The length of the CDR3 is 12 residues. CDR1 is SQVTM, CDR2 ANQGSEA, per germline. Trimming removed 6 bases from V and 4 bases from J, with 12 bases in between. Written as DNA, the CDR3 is TGCAGCGTCGGGGAGGGGGGAGAGACCCAGTACTTC. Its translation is CSVGEGGETQYF.

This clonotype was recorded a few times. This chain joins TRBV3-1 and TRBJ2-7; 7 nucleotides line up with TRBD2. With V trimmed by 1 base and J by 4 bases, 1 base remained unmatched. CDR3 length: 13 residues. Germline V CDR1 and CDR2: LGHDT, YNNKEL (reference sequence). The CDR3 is CASSQAGGYEQYF. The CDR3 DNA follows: TGTGCCAGCAGCCAAGCGGGGGGATACGAGCAGTACTTC.

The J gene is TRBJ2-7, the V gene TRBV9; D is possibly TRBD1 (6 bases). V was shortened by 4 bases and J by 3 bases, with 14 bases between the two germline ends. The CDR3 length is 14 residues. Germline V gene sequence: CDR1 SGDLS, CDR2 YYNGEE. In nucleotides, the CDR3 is TGTGCCAGCAGCAGGGCAGGGGAGAACTACGAGCAGTACTTC. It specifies CASSRAGENYEQYF.

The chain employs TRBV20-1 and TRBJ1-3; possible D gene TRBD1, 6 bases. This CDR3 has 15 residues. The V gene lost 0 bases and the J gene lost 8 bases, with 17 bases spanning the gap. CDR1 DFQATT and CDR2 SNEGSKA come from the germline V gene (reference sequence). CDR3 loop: CSARDITGSGDTIYF. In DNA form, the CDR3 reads TGCAGTGCTAGAGATATCACAGGGAGCGGAGACACCATATATTTT.

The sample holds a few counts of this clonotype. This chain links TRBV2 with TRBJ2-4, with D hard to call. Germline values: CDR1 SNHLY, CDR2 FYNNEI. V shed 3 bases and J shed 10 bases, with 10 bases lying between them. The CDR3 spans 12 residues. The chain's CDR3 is CASSDRVVIQYF. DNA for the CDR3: TGTGCCAGCAGTGATAGGGTTGTGATTCAGTACTTC.

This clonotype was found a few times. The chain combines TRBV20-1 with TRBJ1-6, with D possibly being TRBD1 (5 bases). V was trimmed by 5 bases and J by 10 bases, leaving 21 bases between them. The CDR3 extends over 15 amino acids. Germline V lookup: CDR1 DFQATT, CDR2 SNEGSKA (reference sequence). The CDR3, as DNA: TGCAGTGCTTACCCGGGGGTTGGCGGGGGATCACCCCTCCACTTT. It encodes CSAYPGVGGGSPLHF.

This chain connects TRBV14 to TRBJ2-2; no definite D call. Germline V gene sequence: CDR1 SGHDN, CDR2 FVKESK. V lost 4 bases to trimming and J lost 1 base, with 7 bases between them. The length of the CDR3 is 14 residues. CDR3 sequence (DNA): TGTGCCAGCAGCCCTTACAAGAACACCGGGGAGCTGTTTTTT. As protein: CASSPYKNTGELFF. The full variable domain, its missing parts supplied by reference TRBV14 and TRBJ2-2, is EAGVTQFPSHSVIEKGQTVTLRCDPISGHDNLYWYRRVMGKEIKFLLHFVKESKQDESGMPNNRFLAERTGGTYSTLKVQPAELEDSGVYFCASSPYKNTGELFFGEGSRLTVL.

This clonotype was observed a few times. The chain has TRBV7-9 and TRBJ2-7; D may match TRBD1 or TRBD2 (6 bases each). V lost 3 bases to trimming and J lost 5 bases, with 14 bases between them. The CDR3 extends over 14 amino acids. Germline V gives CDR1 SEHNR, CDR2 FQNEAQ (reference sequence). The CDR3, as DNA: TGTGCCAGCAGCTTCGACCAGGGGAGGCACGAGCAGTACTTC. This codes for CASSFDQGRHEQYF.

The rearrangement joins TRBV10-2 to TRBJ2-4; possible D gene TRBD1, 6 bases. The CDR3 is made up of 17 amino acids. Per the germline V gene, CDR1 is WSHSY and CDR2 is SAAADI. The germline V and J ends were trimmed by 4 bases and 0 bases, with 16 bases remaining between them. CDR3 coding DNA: TGCGCCAGCAGTGCGGGGACAACCAATTTAGCCAAAAACATTCAGTACTTC. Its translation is CASSAGTTNLAKNIQYF.

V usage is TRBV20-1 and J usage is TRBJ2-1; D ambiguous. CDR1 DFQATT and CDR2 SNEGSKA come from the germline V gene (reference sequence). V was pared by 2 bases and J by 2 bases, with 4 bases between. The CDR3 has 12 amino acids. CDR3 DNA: TGCAGTGCTAGACCCACCTACAATGAGCAGTTCTTC. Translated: CSARPTYNEQFF.

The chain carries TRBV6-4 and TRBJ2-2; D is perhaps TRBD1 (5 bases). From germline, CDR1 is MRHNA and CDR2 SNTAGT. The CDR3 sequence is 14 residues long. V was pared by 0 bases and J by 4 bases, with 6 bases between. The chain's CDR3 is CASSDSRATGELFF. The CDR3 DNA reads TGTGCCAGCAGTGACTCCAGGGCCACCGGGGAGCTGTTTTTT.

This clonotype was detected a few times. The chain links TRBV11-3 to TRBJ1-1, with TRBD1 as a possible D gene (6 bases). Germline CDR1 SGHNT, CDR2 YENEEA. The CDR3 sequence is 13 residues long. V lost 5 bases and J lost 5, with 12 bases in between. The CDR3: CASSKRGGTEAFF. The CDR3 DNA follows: TGTGCCAGCAGCAAAAGGGGGGGGACTGAAGCTTTCTTT.

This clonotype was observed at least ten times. The CDR3 spells CASSPSHQGYEQYF. For the CDR3, the DNA is TGTGCCAGCAGTCCGTCCCACCAGGGCTACGAGCAGTACTTC. The gene calls are TRBV12-3 or TRBV12-4 and TRBJ2-7, with a tentative D call TRBD1 (5 bases). Trimming removed 5 bases at V and 3 bases at J, with 14 bases between. The CDR3 runs to 14 residues.

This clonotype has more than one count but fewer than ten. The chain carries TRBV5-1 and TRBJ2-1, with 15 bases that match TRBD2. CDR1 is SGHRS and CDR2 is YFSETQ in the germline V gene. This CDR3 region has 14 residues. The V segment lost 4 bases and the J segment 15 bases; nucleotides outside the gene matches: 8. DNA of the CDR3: TGCGCCAGCAGCCCCGGACTAGCGGGGGGGCATGGGTTCTTC. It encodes CASSPGLAGGHGFF.

For the CDR3, the DNA is TGTGCCAGCACCTTCGGTGACAGGGGAACGACTGAAGCTTTCTTT. This encodes CASTFGDRGTTEAFF. The chain has TRBV12-3 or TRBV12-4 and TRBJ1-1; 8 bases map to TRBD1. J gave up 5 bases and V 7 bases, and 12 bases lay outside the gene matches. The CDR3 spans 15 residues.

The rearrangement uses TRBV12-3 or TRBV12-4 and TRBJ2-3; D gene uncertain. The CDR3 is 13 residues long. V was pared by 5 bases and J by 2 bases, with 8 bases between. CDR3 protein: CASSPPDTDTQYF. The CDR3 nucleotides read TGTGCCAGCAGTCCACCTGACACAGATACGCAGTATTTT.

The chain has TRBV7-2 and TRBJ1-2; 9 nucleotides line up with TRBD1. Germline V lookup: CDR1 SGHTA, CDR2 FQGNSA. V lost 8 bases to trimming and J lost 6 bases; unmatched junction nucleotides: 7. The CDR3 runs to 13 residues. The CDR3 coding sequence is TGTGCCAGCGTGGAATGGACAGGGGATGGCTACACCTTC. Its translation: CASVEWTGDGYTF. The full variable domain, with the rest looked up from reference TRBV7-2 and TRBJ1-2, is GAGVSQSPSNKVTEKGKDVELRCDPISGHTALYWYRQSLGQGLEFLIYFQGNSAPDKSGLPSDRFSAERTGGSVSTLTIQRTQQEDSAVYLCASVEWTGDGYTFGSGTRLTVV.

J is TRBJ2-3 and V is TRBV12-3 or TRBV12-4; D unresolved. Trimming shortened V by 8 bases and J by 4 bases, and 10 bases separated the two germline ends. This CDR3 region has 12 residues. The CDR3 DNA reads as TGTGCCAGCTCTCAGTCCGCAGATACGCAGTATTTT. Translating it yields CASSQSADTQYF.

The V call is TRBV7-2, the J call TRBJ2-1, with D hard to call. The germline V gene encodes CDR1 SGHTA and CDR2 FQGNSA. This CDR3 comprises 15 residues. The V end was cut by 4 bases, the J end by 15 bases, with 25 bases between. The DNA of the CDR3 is TGTGCCAGCAGCTCTACAGCCCTACGGCCCCTGGGTTGGTTCTTC. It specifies CASSSTALRPLGWFF.

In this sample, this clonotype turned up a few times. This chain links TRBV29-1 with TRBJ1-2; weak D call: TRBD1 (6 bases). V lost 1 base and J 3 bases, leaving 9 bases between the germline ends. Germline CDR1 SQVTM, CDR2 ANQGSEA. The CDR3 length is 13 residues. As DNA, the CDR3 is TGCAGCGTTGAAGGGGGGGGCTACTATGGCTACACCTTC. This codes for CSVEGGGYYGYTF. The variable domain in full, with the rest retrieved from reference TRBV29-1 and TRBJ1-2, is SAVISQKPSRDICQRGTSLTIQCQVDSQVTMMFWYRQQPGQSLTLIATANQGSEATYESGFVIDKFPISRPNLTFSTLTVSNMSPEDSSIYLCSVEGGGYYGYTFGSGTRLTVV.

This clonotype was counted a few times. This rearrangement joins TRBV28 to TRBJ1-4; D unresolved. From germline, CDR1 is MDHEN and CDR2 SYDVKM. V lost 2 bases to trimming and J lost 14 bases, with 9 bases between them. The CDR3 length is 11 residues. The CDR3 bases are TGTGCCAGCAGTTTACACAGACGGCTGTTTTTT. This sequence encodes CASSLHRRLFF. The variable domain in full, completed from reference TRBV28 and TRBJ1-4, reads DVKVTQSSRYLVKRTGEKVFLECVQDMDHENMFWYRQDPGLGLRLIYFSYDVKMKEKGDIPEGYSVSREKKERFSLILESASTNQTSMYLCASSLHRRLFFGSGTQLSVL.

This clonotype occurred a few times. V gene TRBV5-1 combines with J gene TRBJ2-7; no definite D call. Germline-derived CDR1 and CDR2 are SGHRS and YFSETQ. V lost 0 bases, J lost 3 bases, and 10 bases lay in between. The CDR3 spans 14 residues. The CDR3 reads CASSLENGYYEQYF. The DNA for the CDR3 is TGCGCCAGCAGCTTGGAAAATGGATACTACGAGCAGTACTTC.